These T cell receptor beta chains were read from a single sample in a study of identical twins' blood T cells. TCRdb passed the 5' RACE reads through MiXCR, listing each CDR3 protein once. This sample has roughly 340,000 distinct CDR3 sequences; about 28% occur once, and the top ten carry about 6%. Material for sequencing was PBMCs. These receptors originate from a woman aged 18 to 50 in good health. Each CDR3 is given without its conserved first and last residue. The D gene is left open where the match is weak.

v_call,j_call,cdr3_length,d_call,cdr3_aa
TRBV20-1,TRBJ1-1,11,-,GALVGSNTEAF
TRBV5-1,TRBJ1-2,11,-,ASSLGQDVGYT
TRBV2,TRBJ2-3,13,TRBD2,ASSKREVWTDTQY
TRBV7-9,TRBJ2-1,13,-,ASSGRGHPYNEQF
TRBV2,TRBJ1-2,11,-,ASRGDINYVYT
TRBV7-9,TRBJ2-7,14,-,ASSILATGSSYEQY
TRBV4-3,TRBJ1-3,12,-,ASSQLSRVNTIY
TRBV7-9,TRBJ1-1,12,-,ASSAAGTHTEAF
TRBV21-1,TRBJ1-2,11,-,ASSKALGYGYT
TRBV20-1,TRBJ1-2,12,-,SARDSRGVYGYT